This paragraph covers one T cell receptor (beta chain) sequence. The antigen is not known. This record comes from a study of post-analysis software for immune sequencing data. In the study overall: Several disease courses (relapsing-remitting, secondary progressive and progressive-relapsing) of multiple sclerosis were included.

Germline assignment: CDR1 MGHRA and CDR2 YSYEKL. Trimming shortened V by 3 bases and J by 3 bases, and 13 bases separated the two germline ends. The CDR3 runs to 15 residues. Study results and caveats: Multiple sclerosis patients had significantly lower normalized Chao1 diversity than controls. Five or six TRBV segments were significantly more frequent in patients than in controls. TRBV5-6, TRBV5-1 and TRBV20-1 were among these segments.

Unique molecular identifiers tagged the TCR beta cDNA libraries. T cells numbering roughly 0.9 to 10 million yielded cDNA molecules that totaled some 500,000. TCRdb used MiXCR to reprocess the PCR reads, holding one entry per CDR3 protein. The table lists approximately 690,000 distinct CDR3 sequences, approximately 60% of them singletons. This TCR was recovered from a girl aged 2-15 years with multiple sclerosis. The V and J genes are TRBV4-1 and TRBJ2-3; D unclear. Sequenced sample: blood. The CDR3 coding sequence is TGCGCCAGCAGCCATGGGATGGCTGCAACAGATACGCAGTATTTT. Residues: CASSHGMAATDTQYF.